The 21 T cell receptor beta chains below all came from one sample that was sequenced in a study of blood T cell repertoires in COVID-19 (dated by TCRdb to 2018 to 2021). The library relied on the immunoSEQ multiplex PCR assay. Sourced from immuneACCESS, this table was stored by TCRdb with only in-frame sequences that have V and J called. A share of the clones is absent; for the studies checked, an unresolved V gene accounts for under half, and the remainder has no known explanation. The sample has fewer than 85,000 clones on record, 83% of them singletons. The ten largest clones take up less than 8% of the sample. Sequenced material: peripheral blood. All receptors come from a woman aged 55 to 70 with acute or convalescent COVID-19.

This clone was counted between two and nine times. The J gene is TRBJ2-1, the V gene TRBV10-3; D possibly corresponds to TRBD2 (6 bases). The CDR3 has 15 amino acids. The V gene lost 5 bases and the J gene lost 7 bases, with 18 bases spanning the gap. Germline V gene sequence: CDR1 ENHRY, CDR2 SYGVKD. CDR3 region: CAISSGTLSGNEQFF. As DNA, the CDR3 is TGTGCCATCAGTTCCGGGACTCTCTCTGGGAATGAGCAGTTCTTC.

This rearrangement joins TRBV10-3 to TRBJ1-1; 9 bases align to TRBD1. Germline CDR1 and CDR2: ENHRY and SYGVKD. After removal of 10 bases from V and 5 bases from J, the junction contained 8 bases not matched to a gene. The CDR3 sequence is 13 residues long. The CDR3, as DNA: TGTGCCACGCAGGGACAGGGAAAGACTGAAGCTTTCTTT. The encoded protein is CATQGQGKTEAFF.

The chain is built from TRBV5-4 and TRBJ2-3; 10 nucleotides line up with TRBD1. CDR3 length equals 15 residues. CDR1 and CDR2 from the germline V gene are SGHNT and YYREEE (reference sequence). V lost 4 bases to trimming and J lost 5 bases; unmatched junction nucleotides: 7. CDR3 in DNA: TGTGCCAGCAGCGGAGGGACAGGGGTTAGAGATACGCAGTATTTT. Translation gives CASSGGTGVRDTQYF. The entire variable domain, with the rest obtained from reference TRBV5-4 and TRBJ2-3, is as follows: ETGVTQSPTHLIKTRGQQVTLRCSSQSGHNTVSWYQQALGQGPQFIFQYYREEENGRGNFPPRFSGLQFPNYSSELNVNALELDDSALYLCASSGGTGVRDTQYFGPGTRLTVL.

The J gene is TRBJ2-7, the V gene TRBV15; the D gene is possibly TRBD1 (5 bases). CDR1 is LNHNV and CDR2 is YYDKDF in the germline V gene (reference sequence). This CDR3 region has 13 residues. V shed 4 bases and J shed 9 bases, with 16 bases lying between them. The CDR3 sequence is CATSTHQTDRQYF. The CDR3 bases are TGTGCCACCAGCACCCACCAGACTGACAGGCAGTACTTC.

V usage is TRBV12-3 or TRBV12-4 and J usage is TRBJ1-2; the D gene is possibly TRBD1 (5 bases). This CDR3 comprises 13 residues. V was trimmed by 7 bases and J by 2 bases, leaving 11 bases between them. CDR3 in amino acids: CASTWGGNYGYTF. CDR3 sequence (DNA): TGTGCCAGCACGTGGGGGGGGAACTATGGCTACACCTTC.

This clone showed up just a few times. The genes are TRBV6-1 and TRBJ2-7, with 8 bases aligning to TRBD2. CDR1 is MNHNS and CDR2 is SASEGT in the germline V gene. The CDR3 is 18 amino acids. The ends lost 2 bases at V and 0 bases at J; junction bases unmatched: 12. This CDR3 is CASSELGLAHTSSYEQYF. CDR3 bases: TGTGCCAGCAGTGAACTAGGACTAGCCCATACAAGCTCCTACGAGCAGTACTTC.

V gene TRBV3-1 (or the pseudogene TRBV3-2) combines with J gene TRBJ1-2; D might be TRBD1 (6 bases). This CDR3 spans 14 amino acids. V lost 5 bases and J lost 0, with 10 bases in between. The V gene's germline CDR1 is LGHDT and CDR2 YNNKEL (reference sequence). In nucleotides, the CDR3 is TGTGCCAGCAGCTTGGGGGGGCCTAACTATGGCTACACCTTC. It yields the protein CASSLGGPNYGYTF.

This chain links TRBV29-1 with TRBJ1-1; D is ambiguous. V was shortened by 7 bases and J by 8 bases, with 11 bases between the two germline ends. CDR3 size: 10 residues. Germline loops: CDR1 SQVTM, CDR2 ANQGSEA. The CDR3, as DNA: TGCAGCGCCCTTCGGGGAGAAGCTTTCTTT. Protein sequence: CSALRGEAFF.

The chain couples TRBV30 to TRBJ1-1; D might be TRBD1 (6 bases). Per germline, CDR1 GTSNPN and CDR2 SVGIG (reference sequence). CDR3 size: 13 residues. V shed 4 bases and J shed 5 bases, with 14 bases lying between them. Here the CDR3 reads CAWKGTGRTEAFF. DNA for the CDR3: TGTGCCTGGAAGGGAACAGGGCGAACTGAAGCTTTCTTT.

The chain carries TRBV19 and TRBJ2-7, with 8 bases that match TRBD1. After removal of 5 bases from V and 0 bases from J, the junction contained 6 bases not matched to a gene. This CDR3 has 15 amino acids. The germline gives CDR1 LNHDA, CDR2 SQIVND (reference sequence). CDR3 residues: CASSPDRVPSYEQYF. DNA for the CDR3: TGTGCCAGTAGTCCGGACAGGGTCCCCTCCTACGAGCAGTACTTC.

The rearrangement joins TRBV5-4 to TRBJ2-2; the match to TRBD1 covers 11 bases. J lost 8 bases, V lost 0 bases, and 12 bases had no gene match. The CDR3 runs 18 residues. CDR1 is SGHNT, CDR2 YYREEE, per germline (reference sequence). In DNA form, the CDR3 reads TGTGCCAGCAGCTTGGCCTTTTCTGGACAGGGGGCTTCTGGGGAGCTGTTTTTT. Translating gives CASSLAFSGQGASGELFF.

This chain joins TRBV30 and TRBJ2-3, with 9 bases that match TRBD2. Germline CDR1 reads GTSNPN; CDR2 reads SVGIG (reference sequence). The CDR3 totals 15 residues. The ends lost 3 bases at V and 4 bases at J; junction bases unmatched: 8. CDR3 loop: CAWSGGGGASDTQYF. CDR3 DNA: TGTGCCTGGAGCGGGGGCGGGGGGGCCTCAGATACGCAGTATTTT.

The genes are TRBV30 and TRBJ1-1; no clear D. CDR1 GTSNPN and CDR2 SVGIG come from the germline V gene (reference sequence). The length of the CDR3 is 13 residues. V dropped 0 bases and J dropped 1 base, with 6 bases sitting between them. The CDR3 reads CAWSVQENTEAFF. CDR3 sequence (DNA): TGTGCCTGGAGTGTACAAGAGAACACTGAAGCTTTCTTT.

This clone was found once. This chain uses TRBV7-2 with TRBJ1-3; unclear D gene. Trimming took 3 bases from V and 1 from J, leaving 10 bases between them. Germline lookup yields CDR1 SGHTA and CDR2 FQGNSA. The CDR3 runs 15 residues. The CDR3: CASSLDTASGNTIYF. DNA for the CDR3: TGTGCCAGCAGCTTGGATACAGCTTCTGGAAACACCATATATTTT.

The CDR3 here is CASSEVDRGFRAKNIQYF. Here the CDR3 DNA reads TGTGCCAGCAGTGAGGTGGACAGGGGATTTAGGGCCAAAAACATTCAGTACTTC. The V and J genes are TRBV6-1 and TRBJ2-4; 9 bases map to TRBD1. This CDR3 has 18 residues. From germline, CDR1 is MNHNS and CDR2 SASEGT. The V and J ends lost 3 bases and 1 base, in that order; junction bases with no gene match: 10.

The chain links TRBV4-2 to TRBJ1-3; D is perhaps TRBD1 (5 bases). V lost 4 bases, J lost 0 bases, and 19 bases lay in between. The length of the CDR3 is 18 residues. Germline CDR1 LGHNA, CDR2 YNFKEQ. The CDR3: CASSRSVRDSASGNTIYF. CDR3 nucleotide sequence: TGTGCCAGCAGCCGGTCGGTCCGGGACTCAGCCTCTGGAAACACCATATATTTT.

This rearrangement joins TRBV18 to TRBJ2-1, with D perhaps matching TRBD2 (6 bases). V was cut by 4 bases and J by 6 bases, with 13 bases left in between. This CDR3 has 14 amino acids. Germline-derived CDR1 and CDR2 are KGHSH and LQKENI. CDR3 amino acids: CASSLQGGSNEQFF. Written as DNA, the CDR3 is TGTGCCAGCTCACTACAAGGAGGGTCCAATGAGCAGTTCTTC.

The rearrangement uses TRBV7-8 and TRBJ1-1, with TRBD1 as a possible D gene (6 bases). From germline, CDR1 is SGHVS and CDR2 FQNEAQ. V dropped 3 bases and J dropped 11 bases, with 13 bases sitting between them. This CDR3 is built from 12 residues. The CDR3 region is CASSFTGYGAFF. The DNA for the CDR3 is TGTGCCAGCAGCTTTACAGGGTATGGGGCTTTCTTT. Supplemented by reference TRBV7-8 and TRBJ1-1, the full variable domain reads GAGVSQSPRYKVAKRGQDVALRCDPISGHVSLFWYQQALGQGPEFLTYFQNEAQLDKSGLPSDRFFAERPEGSVSTLKIQRTQQEDSAVYLCASSFTGYGAFFGQGTRLTVV.

This clone was counted at least ten times. The genes are TRBV4-1 and TRBJ1-5, with D uncertain. The CDR3 covers 16 residues. The V gene's germline CDR1 is MGHRA and CDR2 YSYEKL. V lost 2 bases and J 9 bases, leaving 20 bases between the germline ends. The CDR3 spells CASSQLPGLSASPQHF. The DNA of the CDR3 is TGCGCCAGCAGCCAATTGCCGGGTCTCTCAGCTTCGCCCCAGCATTTT.

V gene TRBV4-2 combines with J gene TRBJ1-1, with TRBD1 as a possible D gene (5 bases). The CDR3 consists of 17 residues. Germline loops: CDR1 LGHNA, CDR2 YNFKEQ. V was pared by 1 base and J by 4 bases, with 19 bases between. CDR3 nucleotide sequence: TGTGCCAGCAGCCAAGCATCCAGGGCCCTGGGGGGCACTGAAGCTTTCTTT. Translated: CASSQASRALGGTEAFF.

The chain uses TRBV5-1 and TRBJ2-1; 8 bases agree with TRBD2. The germline CDR1 and CDR2 sequences are SGHRS and YFSETQ. CDR3 length: 15 amino acids. V trimming: 4 bases; J trimming: 7 bases; junction bases outside the gene matches: 10. CDR3 loop: CASSLVGGVWNEQFF. DNA for the CDR3: TGCGCCAGCAGCCTGGTCGGGGGGGTATGGAATGAGCAGTTCTTC.